These 29 T cell receptor beta chains came from one sample sequenced in a study of T cell responses to AZD1222 COVID-19 vaccine. Sequencing was performed with immunoSEQ multiplex PCR; in TCRdb, only in-frame clones are kept and a portion is missing. The table shows 85,000 to 90,000 clones, with about 88% occurring only once. Source: peripheral blood, taken on day 0 of AZD1222 vaccination. The receptor source for this set is an adult in good health.

DNA of the CDR3: TGTGCCAGCAGCTTAGCGCAGGGCAGACTTCTTGAGCAGTACTTC. It encodes CASSLAQGRLLEQYF. V usage is TRBV7-9 and J usage is TRBJ2-7; the D gene is possibly TRBD1 (5 bases). V dropped 0 bases and J dropped 7 bases, with 16 bases sitting between them. Germline loops: CDR1 SEHNR, CDR2 FQNEAQ (reference sequence). CDR3 length equals 15 residues.

This chain joins TRBV7-9 and TRBJ2-2; 8 bases line up with TRBD1. Germline-derived CDR1 and CDR2 are SEHNR and FQNEAQ (reference sequence). The CDR3 is 15 residues long. With V trimmed by 1 base and J by 6 bases, 4 bases remained unmatched. This chain's CDR3 is CASSLEAGGPGELFF. The DNA for the CDR3 is TGTGCCAGCAGCTTAGAGGCAGGGGGCCCCGGGGAGCTGTTTTTT.

The chain employs TRBV11-1 and TRBJ2-1; D remains ambiguous. V lost 5 bases and J 4 bases, leaving 9 bases between the germline ends. There are 13 residues in the CDR3. Germline CDR1 SGHAT, CDR2 FQDESV (reference sequence). The CDR3 DNA is TGTGCCAGCAGCACCGGGTCTTACAATGAGCAGTTCTTC. Translated: CASSTGSYNEQFF. The whole variable domain, remainder taken from reference TRBV11-1 and TRBJ2-1, is EAEVAQSPRYKITEKSQAVAFWCDPISGHATLYWYRQILGQGPELLVQFQDESVVDDSQLPKDRFSAERLKGVDSTLKIQPAELGDSAMYLCASSTGSYNEQFFGPGTRLTVL.

V is TRBV11-3 and J is TRBJ1-3; D remains ambiguous. The germline V gene has CDR1 SGHNT and CDR2 YENEEA. This CDR3 has 14 residues. V lost 3 bases and J lost 4, with 10 bases in between. The CDR3 nucleotides are TGTGCCAGCAGCTTCGGCGAACAGGGAAACACCATATATTTT. It encodes CASSFGEQGNTIYF.

The chain has TRBV3-1 (or the pseudogene TRBV3-2) and TRBJ1-2; 10 bases match TRBD1. V gave up 4 bases and J gave up 10 bases; unmatched junction bases: 6. Germline-derived CDR1 and CDR2 are LGHDT and YNNKEL (reference sequence). This CDR3 contains 13 residues. The CDR3 bases are TGTGCCAGCAGCCGGGACAGGGGAGGTGTCTACACCTTC. Translating gives CASSRDRGGVYTF.

The genes are TRBV10-3 and TRBJ2-7; D is perhaps TRBD1 or TRBD2 (5 bases each). Germline CDR1 and CDR2: ENHRY and SYGVKD. The CDR3 is 14 residues long. Between the trimmed V and J ends, which lost 4 bases and 2 bases, there was a span of 12 bases. CDR3 residues: CAISAGAQAYEQYF. The CDR3 bases are TGTGCCATCAGTGCCGGGGCGCAAGCCTACGAGCAGTACTTC.

The V and J genes are TRBV3-1 (or the pseudogene TRBV3-2) and TRBJ2-2, with 11 bases aligning to TRBD2. The germline CDR1 and CDR2 sequences are LGHDT and YNNKEL (reference sequence). This CDR3 is built from 19 residues. Unmatched junction bases numbered 16, after V lost 4 bases and J lost 6 bases. Here the CDR3 reads CASSRPGTSGYSGPGELFF. The CDR3 DNA is TGTGCCAGCAGCCGTCCCGGGACTAGCGGATATTCAGGGCCCGGGGAGCTGTTTTTT.

The gene calls are TRBV11-3 and TRBJ2-1; D gene uncertain. The CDR3 extends over 14 amino acids. V lost 5 bases to trimming and J lost 4 bases, with 12 bases between them. The germline V gene encodes CDR1 SGHNT and CDR2 YENEEA. The CDR3 nucleotides are TGTGCCAGCAGCGTATCGACGAGATACAATGAGCAGTTCTTC. Amino acids: CASSVSTRYNEQFF.

The J gene is TRBJ2-1, the V gene TRBV27; 8 bases map to TRBD2. CDR1 and CDR2 (germline): MNHEY, SMNVEV (reference sequence). Trimming at V came to 2 bases and at J to 5 bases, leaving 5 bases not matched to a gene. The CDR3 is 15 residues long. The CDR3, as DNA: TGTGCCAGCAGTTTAAGGGCGGGGGGAGACAATGAGCAGTTCTTC. Translated, it gives CASSLRAGGDNEQFF.

The rearrangement uses TRBV10-3 and TRBJ2-5; a possible D gene is TRBD1 (5 bases). With 1 base removed from V and 0 bases from J, the gap between germline ends came to 12 bases. The CDR3 has 16 residues. Per germline, CDR1 ENHRY and CDR2 SYGVKD. The CDR3 here is CAISEWGGEDQETQYF. The CDR3, as DNA: TGTGCCATCAGTGAGTGGGGCGGAGAGGACCAAGAGACCCAGTACTTC.

This clone was seen a single time. The chain carries TRBV18 and TRBJ1-4; possible D gene TRBD1, 5 bases. The CDR3 is made up of 15 amino acids. Germline values: CDR1 KGHSH, CDR2 LQKENI. V was clipped by 6 bases and J by 0 bases, with 11 bases between them. The DNA for the CDR3 is TGTGCCAGCTCCGGGGCATATCCAACTAATGAAAAACTGTTTTTT. It specifies CASSGAYPTNEKLFF.

The chain combines TRBV7-3 with TRBJ1-6; D remains ambiguous. Looked up from germline, CDR1 is SGHTA and CDR2 is FQGTGA. V gave up 0 bases and J gave up 0 bases, with 18 bases separating them. This CDR3 has 20 amino acids. The CDR3 is CASSLTGSLFPRSYNSPLHF. CDR3 coding DNA: TGTGCCAGCAGCTTAACCGGATCCCTCTTCCCCCGCTCCTATAATTCACCCCTCCACTTT.

The rearrangement joins TRBV29-1 to TRBJ1-1; D call uncertain. Deletions cut 6 bases from V and 0 bases from J, with 8 bases between. The length of the CDR3 is 12 residues. Germline V gene sequence: CDR1 SQVTM, CDR2 ANQGSEA. CDR3 sequence: CSVGPMNTEAFF. The CDR3 DNA reads TGCAGCGTCGGGCCTATGAACACTGAAGCTTTCTTT.

This clone was counted only a few times. The J gene is TRBJ1-1, the V gene TRBV13, with 8 positions matching TRBD1. Germline V CDR1 and CDR2: PRHDT, FYEKMQ (reference sequence). The trim removed 5 bases at V and 5 bases at J, leaving 10 bases unmatched. The CDR3 length is 15 residues. DNA for the CDR3: TGTGCCAGCAGCCCAGCCGGGACAGGTTGGACTGAAGCTTTCTTT. It codes for CASSPAGTGWTEAFF.

The chain is built from TRBV5-8 and TRBJ1-1; D uncertain. This CDR3 is built from 13 residues. Trimming took 1 base from V and 0 from J, leaving 4 bases between them. The germline CDR1 and CDR2 sequences are SGHTS and YDEGEE. This CDR3 is CASSLTVNTEAFF. Here the CDR3 DNA reads TGTGCCAGCAGCTTGACTGTGAACACTGAAGCTTTCTTT.

V usage is TRBV6-5 and J usage is TRBJ1-4; D is uncertain. Trimming cost V 6 bases and J 6 bases, with 14 bases left between them. From germline, CDR1 is MNHEY and CDR2 SVGAGI. This CDR3 region has 14 residues. The CDR3 coding sequence is TGTGCCAGCAGCCTAGAATGGGGAGATGAAAAACTGTTTTTT. It codes for CASSLEWGDEKLFF.

About this clone itself: Mismatch with germline at one junction end may stem from a read error. The chain couples TRBV5-1 to TRBJ1-6, with D perhaps matching TRBD1 (5 bases). This CDR3 spans 15 amino acids. Germline V gene sequence: CDR1 SGHRS, CDR2 YFSETQ. CDR3 protein: CASRLGEMANSPLHF. The CDR3 nucleotides read TGCGCCAGCAGATTGGGGGAAATGGCTAATTCACCCCTCCACTTT.

This chain joins TRBV10-3 and TRBJ2-5; 9 bases match TRBD1. Germline V gene sequence: CDR1 ENHRY, CDR2 SYGVKD. This CDR3 spans 13 amino acids. J gave up 5 bases and V 7 bases, and 5 bases lay outside the gene matches. The CDR3 DNA reads TGTGCCATCAAGACAGGGGGAGAGGAGACCCAGTACTTC. It codes for CAIKTGGEETQYF.

Written as DNA, the CDR3 is TGTGCCAGCAGATCTAGCGGCACGGAGACCCAGTACTTC. Translation gives CASRSSGTETQYF. The J gene is TRBJ2-5, the V gene TRBV28; 7 nucleotides line up with TRBD2. This CDR3 comprises 13 residues. V lost 6 bases to trimming and J lost 5 bases; unmatched junction nucleotides: 6. Germline values: CDR1 MDHEN, CDR2 SYDVKM.

V and J are TRBV10-3 and TRBJ1-5; TRBD1 matches 7 bases. Trimming removed 3 bases from V and 6 bases from J; junction bases left unmatched: 8. Germline-derived CDR1 and CDR2 are ENHRY and SYGVKD. The length of the CDR3 is 15 residues. The CDR3 loop is CAISDPDRAAQPQHF. CDR3 in DNA: TGTGCCATCAGTGACCCCGACAGGGCTGCTCAGCCCCAGCATTTT.

The chain combines TRBV7-9 with TRBJ2-5; 8 bases align to TRBD2. Germline CDR1 reads SEHNR; CDR2 reads FQNEAQ (reference sequence). J was trimmed by 1 base and V by 4 bases; bases with no gene match: 5. There are 15 residues in the CDR3. Here the CDR3 reads CASSSLGTSQETQYF. The CDR3 nucleotides are TGTGCCAGCAGCTCCCTCGGGACTAGCCAAGAGACCCAGTACTTC.

This clone has only one observation. The chain couples TRBV4-1 to TRBJ1-1; D remains unclear. The V gene lost 1 base and the J gene lost 1 base, with 4 bases spanning the gap. CDR1 is MGHRA, CDR2 YSYEKL, per germline. This CDR3 comprises 13 residues. DNA for the CDR3: TGCGCCAGCAGCCAAGGACCGAACACTGAAGCTTTCTTT. It is translated as CASSQGPNTEAFF.

J is TRBJ1-4 and V is TRBV5-1, with TRBD1 matching over 8 bases. From germline, CDR1 is SGHRS and CDR2 YFSETQ. With V trimmed by 0 bases and J by 8 bases, 6 bases remained unmatched. The CDR3 spans 15 residues. CDR3 sequence (DNA): TGCGCCAGCAGCTTGGGCCCCAGGGGGCTGGAAAAACTGTTTTTT. Its protein product is CASSLGPRGLEKLFF. Full variable domain (outside the CDR3, taken from reference TRBV5-1 and TRBJ1-4): KAGVTQTPRYLIKTRGQQVTLSCSPISGHRSVSWYQQTPGQGLQFLFEYFSETQRNKGNFPGRFSGRQFSNSRSEMNVSTLELGDSALYLCASSLGPRGLEKLFFGSGTQLSVL.

The sample holds a few counts of this clone. J is TRBJ2-2 and V is TRBV7-9; TRBD1 or TRBD2 may be the D gene (5 bases each). With 5 bases removed from V and 0 bases from J, the gap between germline ends came to 10 bases. This CDR3 contains 15 residues. The germline V gene has CDR1 SEHNR and CDR2 FQNEAQ (reference sequence). The CDR3 sequence: CASSQGPTNTGELFF. The DNA for the CDR3 is TGTGCCAGCAGCCAGGGACCGACGAACACCGGGGAGCTGTTTTTT.

The chain joins TRBV7-2 to TRBJ1-5; tentatively, D is TRBD1 (6 bases). CDR1 is SGHTA and CDR2 is FQGNSA in the germline V gene. The CDR3 sequence is 14 residues long. V lost 5 bases and J lost 4, with 12 bases in between. CDR3 nucleotides: TGTGCCAGCAGCCTCACAGGGAGGAATCAGCCCCAGCATTTT. Encoded protein: CASSLTGRNQPQHF.

In its sample, this clone was seen once. Written as DNA, the CDR3 is TGTGCCAGTAGTAAGGGACAGGGACGGGGCTACACCTTC. Amino acids: CASSKGQGRGYTF. The chain has TRBV19 and TRBJ1-2, with TRBD1 matching 9 bases. This CDR3 has 13 amino acids. The germline V gene has CDR1 LNHDA and CDR2 SQIVND (reference sequence). V lost 4 bases, J lost 8 bases, and 5 bases stayed unmatched.

The gene calls are TRBV12-3 or TRBV12-4 and TRBJ1-1; the D is unclear. The V end lost 5 bases, the J end lost 6 bases, and 10 bases lay between the germline ends. The CDR3 is 12 residues long. Here the CDR3 reads CASSIFEPEAFF. The CDR3 DNA is TGTGCCAGCAGTATCTTTGAACCTGAAGCTTTCTTT.

The chain joins TRBV28 to TRBJ2-2; TRBD1 might be the D (6 bases). Per the germline V gene, CDR1 is MDHEN and CDR2 is SYDVKM. Trimming left V 5 bases short and J 7 bases short, with 17 bases between. This CDR3 has 15 amino acids. The chain's CDR3 is CASSLGQLRGGELFF. CDR3 coding DNA: TGTGCCAGCAGTCTCGGACAGCTTCGAGGCGGGGAGCTGTTTTTT.

The V gene is TRBV28, the J gene TRBJ1-1; 8 bases fit TRBD1. Trimming cost V 6 bases and J 0 bases; bases outside gene matches: 6. This CDR3 is 15 amino acids long. Germline loops: CDR1 MDHEN, CDR2 SYDVKM. CDR3 bases: TGTGCCAGCAGCCGACAGGGGTCCATGAACACTGAAGCTTTCTTT. This encodes CASSRQGSMNTEAFF.